This T cell receptor beta chain was sequenced for a study of persistence of HIV-infected CD4 T cells (dated by TCRdb to about 2020). With regard to the full study: CMV- and HIV-1 Gag-responding CD4+ T cells were isolated from ART-treated individuals so that antigen-driven clonal expansion of HIV-1-infected cells could be examined. Suppressive ART had been received by participants for a median of about eight years. Peripheral blood samples of up to roughly 180 mL were taken at multiple time points, with the exception of a couple of participants who underwent leukapheresis at a single time point. TCRbeta sequencing assessed the clonality of all cells in each sorted population, while proviral sequencing assessed the clonality of infected cells. In the cross-participant TCR cluster analysis, about 8 participants were included for CMV and 6 or 7 participants were included for Gag.

The immunoSEQ hsTCRB assay version 4, run in survey mode, was used to sequence TCRbeta repertoires from genomic DNA. Genomic DNA was diluted to about 9.4 ng/uL, using up to about 1 ug per sample for TCRbeta sequencing. The paper's data handling went like this. TCRbeta data were analyzed in ImmunoSeq Analyzer 3.0, with diversity computed on productive nucleotide rearrangements. Lower-bound TCR diversity was estimated with the improved Chao index, and clonality with the Gini coefficient using the Immunarch R package. Different nucleotide rearrangements encoding the same CDR3beta amino acid sequence were treated as distinct clonotypes. Differential abundance analysis identified TCRbeta sequences significantly enriched in antigen-responding cells relative to anti-CD3/anti-CD28-activated cells. TCRs were clustered by predicted peptide-MHC specificity with GLIPH2, both within individual participants and across merged participant data sets. The source is immuneACCESS, and TCRdb retained only in-frame sequences with V and J called. Part of the clones is not carried over; for the studies checked, unresolved V genes explain less than half of this, and the remainder is unexplained. V, J and clone size derive from that table, while D and trimming were established from the DNA sequence. The sample includes about 50,000 clones, with 70% to 80% observed a single time. The top ten clones comprise about 3% of the sample.

This clone showed up just once. The antigen it recognizes is unknown. No clone much larger than this one lies a single base away; base qualities are absent. The intended sense of this specimen's treatment or condition label: suppressive antiretroviral therapy. Lysates of CMV-infected fibroblasts were used at around 10 ug/mL for cell stimulation. Nonresponding CD40L-negative CD69-negative CD45RO-high memory CD4+ T cells were sorted as memory populations depleted of antigen-responding cells. Participants were HIV-1-infected adults who started suppressive ART during chronic infection. Participants had undetectable plasma HIV-1 RNA below 50 copies/mL for at least 4 years. To be included, participants needed a CD4+ T cell count above 400 cells/uL and a positive CMV serology. Before stimulation, PBMCs were isolated using density centrifugation and then depleted of CD8+ T cells. For approximately 19 hours, the CD8-depleted PBMCs were stimulated with anti-CD28/CD49d costimulation, a CD40-blocking antibody, and enfuvirtide to prevent new infections. Cells were sorted on a Beckman Coulter MoFlo Legacy or XDP sorter, with propidium iodide excluding dead cells. Genomic DNA was extracted with the QIAamp DNA Mini Kit for samples above one million cells, otherwise with the Quick-DNA Microprep Kit.

The germline V gene gives CDR1 as SGHTA and CDR2 as FQGNSA. V gives up 1 base and J gives up 8 bases, and the segment between their germline ends measures 14 bases. The CDR3 numbers 14 residues from cysteine through phenylalanine. Only CDR3 DNA is held: 42 bases, read in frame from base 1. Broad study findings and their caveats: TCR oligoclonality correlated with proviral oligoclonality within the same sorted populations. Antigen-responding cells were enriched for expanded CDR3beta sequences that were degenerate, which suggests that CD4+ responses to CMV and Gag underwent convergent selection. Significantly lower TCRbeta richness was observed in CMV- and Gag-responding cells than in anti-CD3/anti-CD28-responding cells, and higher oligoclonality was observed in CMV-responding cells than in CD3/CD28-stimulated and Gag-responding cells. The study involved few individuals and tested only a limited range of antigens. Restriction of bulk TCR analyses to the rare CMV-responding cells that actually carried HIV-1 proviruses was not possible.

The sequence joins TRBV7-2 to TRBJ2-5, with the D segment identity uncertain. The sequence came from an adult man with HIV who was CMV-seropositive. Sequencing used CD4+ T cells sorted from PBMCs after 18-hour stimulation, obtained from a patient who received antiretroviral therapy. Taken with the paper, the label for cell subset or site translates to: CD40L-CD69- CD45RO-high memory CD4 T cells not responding to CMV lysate. The CDR3 protein is CASSLDQLSRTQYF. The DNA is TGTGCCAGCAGCTTAGATCAACTCTCGAGAACCCAGTACTTC.